These T cell receptor beta chains were read from a single sample in a study of CD8+CD57+ T cells in acquired aplastic anemia. MiXCR was run by TCRdb on the reads, yielding one entry per CDR3 protein. The sample carries about 420,000 distinct CDR3 sequences, around 72% recorded once. The sequencing input was sorted CD4+, CD8+, or CD8+CD57+ T cells (not recorded which) from PBMCs. Receptor source: a human donor in good health, serving as a control. Each CDR3 is given with its conserved first and last residue. Fields, in order: J gene, V gene, D gene, clone size, CDR3 protein, CDR3 DNA. D genes are given only for firm matches. Where a row states a size, it is once, few, many or the class of an expanded clone; other rows omit it.

>TRBJ2-4|TRBV19|TRBD2|few
CASRKDRGLAGGVDTQYF
TGTGCCAGTAGAAAGGACAGGGGACTAGCGGGAGGGGTAGATACGCAGTATTTC
>TRBJ1-1|TRBV7-2|NA|NA
CASSLLQGHVHTEAFF
TGTGCCAGCAGCTTATTGCAGGGGCACGTGCACACTGAAGCTTTCTTT
>TRBJ1-6|TRBV7-8|NA|NA
CASSSDRQPQHFGF
NA
>TRBJ2-7|TRBV12-3/TRBV12-4|NA|NA
CASSKAGAGAYEQYF
TGTGCCAGCAGCAAAGCCGGGGCAGGGGCCTACGAGCAGTACTTC
>TRBJ2-1|TRBV11-2|NA|NA
CASSLDGDGEEQFF
TGTGCCAGCAGCCTAGACGGAGACGGGGAGGAGCAGTTCTTC
>TRBJ1-3|TRBV7-8|NA|NA
CASSPSPTGLQDSGNTIYF
TGTGCCAGCAGTCCCTCCCCAACAGGCCTACAGGACTCTGGAAACACCATATATTTT
>TRBJ1-1|TRBV10-3|NA|few
CAMSLGVDTEAFF
TGTGCCATGTCTCTAGGGGTGGACACTGAAGCTTTCTTT
>TRBJ2-1|TRBV5-8|NA|NA
CASSFRDSRNGEQFF
TGTGCCAGCAGCTTTCGGGACTCCCGAAATGGCGAGCAGTTCTTC
>TRBJ2-2|TRBV7-6|TRBD1|NA
CASSSGTANKELFF
TGTGCCAGCAGTTCTGGGACAGCCAATAAGGAGCTGTTTTTT
>TRBJ1-2|TRBV15|TRBD1|NA
CASSEPGTGLANYGYTF
TGTGCCAGCAGTGAACCCGGGACAGGGCTAGCTAACTATGGCTACACCTTC
>TRBJ1-3|TRBV20-1|NA|NA
CSANPRNSINTIYF
TGCAGTGCCAACCCACGGAACTCAATAAACACCATATATTTT
>TRBJ1-4|TRBV2|NA|many
CASSGRGGPNEKLFF
TGTGCCAGCAGTGGTCGTGGGGGGCCTAATGAAAAACTGTTTTTT
>TRBJ1-2|TRBV10-3|NA|many
CAISDLRGVNDGYTF
TGTGCCATCAGTGACCTAAGAGGGGTCAACGATGGCTACACCTTC
>TRBJ2-7|TRBV9|NA|NA
CASIDGLNTGELYF
TGTGCCAGCATTGACGGCCTGAACACCGGGGAGCTGTACTTC
>TRBJ2-3|TRBV25-1|NA|NA
CASSLGSNTDTQYF
TGTGCCAGCAGTCTCGGGAGTAACACAGATACGCAGTATTTT
>TRBJ1-6|TRBV19|TRBD1|NA
CASSITAGQGEAPLHF
TGTGCCAGTAGCATAACGGCGGGACAGGGGGAGGCACCCCTCCACTTT
>TRBJ2-3|TRBV19|NA|NA
CASSIGGRTSTDTQYF
TGTGCCAGTAGTATAGGCGGACGGACTAGCACAGATACGCAGTATTTT
>TRBJ2-1|TRBV20-1|NA|NA
CSATTGSLYNEQFF
TGCAGTGCTACTACAGGGTCCCTCTACAATGAGCAGTTCTTC
>TRBJ1-2|TRBV5-4|NA|NA
CASTLEQANYGYTF
TGTGCCAGCACCCTAGAACAGGCTAACTATGGCTACACCTTC
>TRBJ1-6|TRBV30|NA|many
CAWSVQENSPLHF
TGTGCCTGGAGTGTACAGGAGAATTCACCCCTCCACTTT
>TRBJ1-1|TRBV5-4|TRBD1|once
CASSFTGQGTEAFF
TGTGCCAGCAGCTTCACAGGACAGGGCACTGAAGCTTTCTTT
>TRBJ2-7|TRBV12-3/TRBV12-4|NA|NA
CASTRIPQGEGEQYF
TGTGCCAGCACTCGAATTCCACAGGGCGAGGGAGAGCAGTACTTC
>TRBJ2-1|TRBV7-2|TRBD2|NA
CASSLGGGGAGEQFF
TGTGCCAGCAGCTTAGGGGGCGGGGGGGCTGGTGAGCAGTTCTTC
>TRBJ2-2|TRBV20-1|NA|many
CSARRTDNTGELFF
TGCAGTGCTAGGCGGACAGACAACACCGGGGAGCTGTTTTTT
>TRBJ2-5|TRBV7-2|NA|once
CASSPPNRWETQYF
TGTGCCAGCAGCCCTCCAAATCGTTGGGAGACCCAGTACTTC
>TRBJ2-5|TRBV5-1|NA|NA
CASSVGGAKTQYF
TGTGCCAGCAGCGTTGGGGGGGCCAAGACCCAGTACTTC
>TRBJ2-7|TRBV9|TRBD2|NA
CASSVVGGDTQDLYF
TGTGCCAGCAGCGTAGTGGGGGGGGATACGCAGGATTTGTACTTC
>TRBJ2-7|TRBV19|NA|NA
CASSPNGELNYPQYF
TGTGCCAGCAGCCCCAACGGGGAGCTGAACTACCCGCAGTACTTC
>TRBJ2-6|TRBV19|NA|many
CASKGTGANVLTF
TGTGCCAGTAAAGGGACTGGGGCCAACGTCCTGACTTTC
>TRBJ2-5|TRBV24-1|TRBD1|NA
CATSDSRGLQETQYF
TGTGCCACCAGTGATTCGAGGGGGCTACAAGAGACCCAGTACTTC
>TRBJ2-5|TRBV7-3|NA|many
CASSLGGRSETQYF
TGTGCCAGCAGCTTAGGGGGGCGGTCGGAGACCCAGTACTTC
>TRBJ1-6|TRBV11-2|NA|NA
CASSPADGMSYNSPLHF
TGTGCCAGCAGCCCAGCGGACGGGATGTCCTATAATTCACCCCTCCACTTT
>TRBJ2-7|TRBV6-5|TRBD1|many
CASSKTGVPEQYF
TGTGCCAGCAGTAAGACAGGGGTCCCCGAGCAGTACTTC
>TRBJ1-5|TRBV19|NA|NA
CASSGGTGRDQPQHF
TGTGCCAGTAGTGGGGGGACGGGGAGGGATCAGCCCCAGCATTTT
>TRBJ1-1|TRBV2|NA|NA
CASTKTPVGSEAFF
TGTGCCAGCACTAAAACACCCGTCGGGTCTGAAGCTTTCTTT
>TRBJ1-2|TRBV25-1|NA|NA
CASGQPGRDYGYTF
TGTGCCAGCGGTCAGCCAGGGAGAGACTATGGCTACACCTTC
>TRBJ2-3|TRBV7-2|TRBD2|many
CASSSGGGTDTQYF
TGTGCCAGCAGCAGCGGGGGGGGCACAGATACGCAGTATTTT
>TRBJ2-1|TRBV9|NA|many
CASSEQFHEQFF
TGTGCCAGCAGCGAACAGTTCCATGAGCAGTTCTTC
>TRBJ1-4|TRBV6-6|NA|many
CASSQDRTNEKLFF
TGTGCCAGCAGTCAGGACAGAACAAATGAAAAACTGTTTTTT
>TRBJ1-5|TRBV2|NA|many
CASSLISIDRNQPQHF
TGTGCCAGCAGTTTAATTTCGATAGACAGAAATCAGCCCCAGCATTTT
>TRBJ2-5|TRBV9|TRBD1|NA
CASSLGAGGETQYF
TGTGCCAGCAGCTTGGGGGCAGGGGGAGAGACCCAGTACTTC
>TRBJ1-6|TRBV7-2|NA|NA
CASSGTVRLTDHF
TGTGCCAGCAGCGGTACAGTGCGTTTGACTGACCACTTT
>TRBJ1-2|TRBV20-1|TRBD1|NA
CSARGDRNNYGYTF
TGCAGTGCTAGAGGGGACAGGAACAACTATGGCTACACCTTC
>TRBJ2-5|TRBV20-1|NA|NA
CSAREVLGETQYF
TGCAGTGCTAGAGAAGTGTTAGGGGAGACCCAGTACTTC
>TRBJ1-5|TRBV7-2|TRBD1|NA
CASGLGQGAGQPLHF
TGTGCTAGTGGTTTGGGACAGGGGGCAGGTCAGCCGCTGCATTTT
>TRBJ2-7|TRBV27|NA|few
CASSTGTDSEQYF
TGTGCCAGCAGCACAGGGACGGACAGCGAGCAGTACTTC
>TRBJ2-7|TRBV2|NA|once
CASSYDYEQYF
TGTGCCAGCAGCTACGACTACGAGCAGTACTTC
>TRBJ2-7|TRBV5-1|NA|NA
CASSRARGGYEQYF
TGCGCCAGCAGCCGAGCCCGGGGAGGATACGAGCAGTACTTC